This T cell receptor (beta chain) appears in the sequencing data of a study of cytomegalovirus exposure and HLA in healthy donors. CDR3 size: 15 residues. Trimming pared 4 bases from V and 0 bases from J, leaving 13 bases between. Germline-derived CDR1 and CDR2 are MDHEN and SYDVKM. As for this clone: The target antigen is unknown.

Donors consisted of healthy bone marrow donors. Though probably carrying unrecorded immune exposures, donors were nominally healthy at sampling. Findings and limits, study-wide: Most TCRs appeared rarely, but some public TCRs recurred in many donors.

PCR amplification relied on 60 Vbeta primers (plus 13 Jbeta primers). Using immunoSEQ multiplex PCR, the repertoire was profiled, and TCRdb retains in-frame clones only, with some absent. Of 250,000 to 350,000 clones listed, 70% to 90% are singletons. The receptor's source is a middle-aged man in good health and CMV-seropositive. Material: PBMCs. The chain uses TRBV28 and TRBJ2-7; D is unclear. The CDR3 bases are TGTGCCAGCAGTTCCGACACCAGATTCTCCTACGAGCAGTACTTC. This encodes CASSSDTRFSYEQYF.